The rows below give T cell receptor beta chains drawn from one sample of a study of radiotherapy plus CTLA-4 blockade in lung cancer. Data came from immunoSEQ multiplex PCR; TCRdb stores just in-frame clones and leaves some out. The sample contains over 95,000 clones, 65% to 75% of which appear only once. Sequences were derived from peripheral blood, sampled from a patient treated with radiotherapy plus ipilimumab. These receptors all stem from a human donor with non-small cell lung cancer who had a partial response to radiotherapy plus ipilimumab. Some clones in this sample may be carry-over from other donors' samples. CDR3s include the opening cysteine and the closing phenylalanine or tryptophan. D genes are given only for firm matches. Only some rows state a clone size, as once, few, many or a class for expanded clones.

J: TRBJ2-2; size: few; V: TRBV28; D: TRBD2; CDR3: CAIKPGLGNTGELFF; DNA: TGTGCCATTAAACCGGGACTAGGGAACACCGGGGAGCTGTTTTTT
J: TRBJ2-3; size: NA; V: TRBV19; D: TRBD2; CDR3: CASSLPWRRGTTDTQYF; DNA: TGTGCCAGTAGTCTCCCCTGGCGGCGGGGGACCACAGATACGCAGTATTTT
J: TRBJ1-1; size: NA; V: TRBV2; D: TRBD1; CDR3: CASSLRQGTNTEAFF; DNA: TGTGCCAGCAGCCTAAGACAGGGGACGAACACTGAAGCTTTCTTT
J: TRBJ2-1; size: NA; V: TRBV7-6; D: TRBD1; CDR3: CASSLAQGVNEQFF; DNA: TGTGCCAGCAGCTTAGCGCAGGGGGTCAATGAGCAGTTCTTC
J: TRBJ2-7; size: few; V: TRBV6-5; D: TRBD1; CDR3: CASSSIRTGVDEQYF; DNA: TGTGCCAGCAGCTCTATAAGGACAGGGGTGGACGAGCAGTACTTC
J: TRBJ2-2; size: once; V: TRBV5-1; D: TRBD2; CDR3: CASSLVGGANTGELFF; DNA: TGCGCCAGCAGCTTGGTTGGGGGGGCGAACACCGGGGAGCTGTTTTTT
J: TRBJ1-6; size: NA; V: TRBV5-4; D: TRBD1; CDR3: CASSGQGIGNSPLHF; DNA: TGTGCCAGCAGCGGACAGGGGATCGGCAATTCACCCCTCCACTTT
J: TRBJ2-7; size: once; V: TRBV28; D: TRBD1; CDR3: CASWNRDRDYEQYF; DNA: TGTGCCAGCTGGAACCGGGACAGGGACTACGAGCAGTACTTC
J: TRBJ2-1; size: NA; V: TRBV7-3; D: NA; CDR3: CASSPGVTRNEQFF; DNA: TGTGCCAGCAGCCCGGGTGTGACTAGGAATGAGCAGTTCTTC
J: TRBJ1-2; size: NA; V: TRBV4-3; D: NA; CDR3: CASSQGTQGGYGYTF; DNA: TGCGCCAGCAGCCAAGGTACCCAGGGAGGCTATGGCTACACCTTC
J: TRBJ2-2; size: few; V: TRBV7-2; D: NA; CDR3: CASSASVVAGELFF; DNA: TGTGCCAGCAGCGCTTCAGTGGTGGCCGGGGAGCTGTTTTTT
J: TRBJ1-5; size: NA; V: TRBV28; D: TRBD1; CDR3: CASSGQGGGQPQHF; DNA: TGTGCCAGCAGCGGACAGGGGGGGGGTCAGCCCCAGCATTTT
J: TRBJ1-6; size: few; V: TRBV7-3; D: NA; CDR3: CASSLATGASPLHF; DNA: TGTGCCAGCAGTCTCGCGACAGGAGCGTCACCCCTCCACTTT
J: TRBJ2-3; size: NA; V: TRBV10-1; D: TRBD2; CDR3: CASSPGGPEDTQYF; DNA: TGCGCCAGCAGTCCGGGAGGCCCGGAGGATACGCAGTATTTT
J: TRBJ1-1; size: NA; V: TRBV9; D: NA; CDR3: CASSTGGRHTEAFF; DNA: TGTGCCAGCAGCACGGGGGGTCGGCACACTGAAGCTTTCTTT
J: TRBJ2-7; size: NA; V: TRBV6-6; D: TRBD1; CDR3: CASRPNSGGAYEQYF; DNA: TGTGCCAGCAGACCCAACTCAGGGGGCGCGTACGAGCAGTACTTC
J: TRBJ2-7; size: NA; V: TRBV6-5; D: TRBD1; CDR3: CASTSPGQGYEQYF; DNA: TGTGCCAGCACTTCTCCGGGACAGGGCTACGAGCAGTACTTC
J: TRBJ1-1; size: NA; V: TRBV29-1; D: NA; CDR3: CSVDRNTEAFF; DNA: TGCAGCGTTGACCGGAACACTGAAGCTTTCTTT
J: TRBJ1-4; size: few; V: TRBV18; D: NA; CDR3: CASSPQAGRRHEKLFF; DNA: TGTGCCAGCTCACCACAGGCGGGGCGCCGCCACGAAAAACTGTTTTTT
J: TRBJ2-1; size: NA; V: TRBV5-6; D: NA; CDR3: CASRPGLNNEQFF; DNA: TGTGCCAGCAGGCCGGGACTTAACAATGAGCAGTTCTTC
J: TRBJ2-3; size: NA; V: TRBV7-8; D: TRBD2; CDR3: CASSLGAVAGAPGTQYF; DNA: TGTGCCAGCAGCCTAGGGGCGGTAGCGGGGGCCCCAGGTACGCAGTATTTT
J: TRBJ2-2; size: few; V: TRBV6-1; D: NA; CDR3: CASSVEGVRTGELFF; DNA: TGTGCCAGCAGTGTTGAAGGGGTGAGGACCGGGGAGCTGTTTTTT
J: TRBJ1-1; size: once; V: TRBV2; D: NA; CDR3: CATSPREGTEAFF; DNA: TGTGCCACTTCCCCCCGGGAGGGCACTGAAGCTTTCTTT
J: TRBJ2-5; size: NA; V: TRBV2; D: NA; CDR3: CATRRGGGRQETQYF; DNA: TGTGCCACCCGGAGGGGTGGCGGTAGGCAAGAGACCCAGTACTTC
J: TRBJ2-7; size: NA; V: TRBV28; D: TRBD1; CDR3: CASRGQGDNYEQYF; DNA: TGTGCCAGCAGGGGACAGGGGGACAACTACGAGCAGTACTTC
J: TRBJ2-7; size: NA; V: TRBV11-2; D: NA; CDR3: CASSANRGRGEQYF; DNA: TGTGCCAGCAGCGCCAATCGGGGTCGAGGCGAGCAGTACTTC
J: TRBJ2-1; size: NA; V: TRBV2; D: TRBD2; CDR3: CASRPGLAYNEQFF; DNA: TGTGCCAGCAGACCAGGACTAGCCTACAATGAGCAGTTCTTC
J: TRBJ2-3; size: NA; V: TRBV29-1; D: NA; CDR3: CSVSPGGTDTQYF; DNA: TGCAGCGTGTCCCCGGGGGGCACAGATACGCAGTATTTT
J: TRBJ2-1; size: NA; V: TRBV7-8; D: TRBD2; CDR3: CASSSPTSRRQFF; DNA: TGTGCCAGCAGCTCGCCGACTAGCCGAAGACAGTTCTTC
J: TRBJ2-5; size: NA; V: TRBV6-6; D: TRBD2; CDR3: CASSYRLAGEETQYF; DNA: TGTGCCAGCAGTTACCGACTAGCGGGGGAAGAGACCCAGTACTTC
J: TRBJ2-1; size: NA; V: TRBV4-3; D: TRBD2; CDR3: CASSQDLPLAGGHQFF; DNA: TGCGCCAGCAGCCAAGATCTGCCTCTAGCGGGGGGGCACCAGTTCTTC
J: TRBJ1-4; size: NA; V: TRBV30; D: NA; CDR3: CAWSESQGRLFF; DNA: TGTGCCTGGAGTGAGTCCCAGGGTCGACTGTTTTTT
J: TRBJ2-6; size: few; V: TRBV13; D: NA; CDR3: CASSLDSLNVLTF; DNA: TGTGCCAGCAGCTTAGACAGCCTTAACGTCCTGACTTTC
J: TRBJ2-3; size: NA; V: TRBV5-1; D: NA; CDR3: CASSLLSSSQDTQYF; DNA: TGCGCCAGCAGCTTGCTTAGCTCGTCACAAGATACGCAGTATTTT
J: TRBJ2-2; size: NA; V: TRBV28; D: NA; CDR3: CASRMTVGRELFF; DNA: TGTGCCAGCAGGATGACAGTGGGCCGGGAGCTGTTTTTT
J: TRBJ1-4; size: NA; V: TRBV29-1; D: TRBD1; CDR3: CSVSGDRDEKLFF; DNA: TGCAGCGTTTCGGGGGACAGGGATGAAAAACTGTTTTTT
J: TRBJ2-2; size: NA; V: TRBV4-1; D: TRBD1; CDR3: CASSHRGTGGEGELFF; DNA: TGCGCCAGCAGCCACCGCGGGACAGGGGGCGAAGGGGAGCTGTTTTTT
J: TRBJ1-6; size: NA; V: TRBV6-4; D: NA; CDR3: CASAAGQSSYNSPLHF; DNA: TGTGCCAGCGCCGCAGGGCAGAGCTCCTATAATTCACCCCTCCACTTT
J: TRBJ2-1; size: once; V: TRBV2; D: TRBD2; CDR3: CASRPATSGYNEQFF; DNA: TGTGCCAGCCGCCCGGCCACTAGCGGGTACAATGAGCAGTTCTTC
J: TRBJ1-2; size: few; V: TRBV19; D: TRBD1; CDR3: CASSIVTGATGYTF; DNA: TGTGCCAGTAGTATCGTAACAGGGGCCACTGGCTACACCTTC
J: TRBJ2-5; size: NA; V: TRBV9; D: TRBD2; CDR3: CASGVGTGGGYQETQYF; DNA: TGTGCCAGCGGCGTAGGTACTGGCGGGGGTTACCAAGAGACCCAGTACTTC
J: TRBJ1-3; size: few; V: TRBV7-6; D: TRBD1; CDR3: CASSLQGIGNTIYF; DNA: TGTGCCAGCAGCCTACAGGGGATTGGAAACACCATATATTTT
J: TRBJ2-1; size: NA; V: TRBV5-1; D: TRBD2; CDR3: CASSPTRTSGYYNEQFF; DNA: TGCGCCAGCAGCCCGACCCGGACTAGCGGGTATTACAATGAGCAGTTCTTC
J: TRBJ2-5; size: NA; V: TRBV10-2; D: TRBD2; CDR3: CASSGEGTAKTQYF; DNA: TGCGCCAGCAGTGGGGAGGGAACAGCTAAGACCCAGTACTTC
J: TRBJ2-2; size: NA; V: TRBV5-1; D: NA; CDR3: CASSPGEPNTGELFF; DNA: TGCGCCAGCAGCCCCGGAGAACCTAACACCGGGGAGCTGTTTTTT
J: TRBJ1-5; size: NA; V: TRBV18; D: TRBD1; CDR3: CASSLYSGTGSNQPQHF; DNA: TGTGCCAGCTCACTATACTCCGGGACAGGTAGCAATCAGCCCCAGCATTTT
J: TRBJ1-1; size: NA; V: TRBV5-1; D: TRBD1; CDR3: CASSSRGREGETEAFF; DNA: TGCGCCAGCAGTTCAAGGGGGCGCGAAGGTGAGACTGAAGCTTTCTTT
J: TRBJ1-4; size: many; V: TRBV4-3; D: NA; CDR3: CASSQGAGEKLFF; DNA: TGCGCCAGCAGCCAGGGGGCGGGTGAAAAACTGTTTTTT
J: TRBJ1-2; size: NA; V: TRBV6-5; D: NA; CDR3: CASRLGRTAGYTF; DNA: TGTGCCAGCCGATTGGGGCGAACGGCTGGCTACACCTTC
J: TRBJ2-7; size: once; V: TRBV4-3; D: NA; CDR3: CASSQDPTARYEQYF; DNA: TGCGCCAGCAGCCAAGATCCGACAGCGAGGTACGAGCAGTACTTC
J: TRBJ1-3; size: few; V: TRBV7-9; D: NA; CDR3: CASSLVRRSSGNTIYF; DNA: TGTGCCAGCAGCTTAGTTCGACGGAGCTCTGGAAACACCATATATTTT
J: TRBJ2-7; size: once; V: TRBV5-1; D: TRBD2; CDR3: CASSLVAGGPYEQYF; DNA: TGCGCCAGCAGCTTGGTCGCGGGAGGGCCATACGAGCAGTACTTC
J: TRBJ1-2; size: NA; V: TRBV5-1; D: TRBD1; CDR3: CASSLAGTDVSNYGYTF; DNA: TGCGCCAGCAGCCTTGCCGGGACAGATGTCTCTAACTATGGCTACACCTTC
J: TRBJ1-3; size: once; V: TRBV6-1; D: NA; CDR3: CASSELPGQLSGNTIYF; DNA: TGTGCCAGCAGTGAATTGCCTGGACAGCTCTCTGGAAACACCATATATTTT